A selection of T cell receptor beta chains follows, all from one sample in a study of blood T cell repertoires in COVID-19. The repertoire was sequenced with immunoSEQ multiplex PCR; TCRdb's copy has only in-frame clones and lacks some. The data contain more than 150,000 clones, around 87% of them seen just once; the ten biggest clones take up around 2.7%. The sequenced sample consisted of peripheral blood. The receptors were gathered from a middle-aged man with active or convalescent COVID-19. Both conserved end residues are part of each CDR3. Fields, in order: J gene, D gene, V gene, CDR3 protein. D genes are given only for firm matches.

TRBJ1-2,TRBD1,TRBV5-6,CASSIQGGRRRFVYGYTF
TRBJ2-5,TRBD1,TRBV29-1,CSGSGGTETQYF
TRBJ2-3,-,TRBV20-1,CSASLTDTQYF
TRBJ1-1,-,TRBV27,CANGGGGTEAFF
TRBJ1-4,-,TRBV20-1,CSAGEREKLFF
TRBJ2-3,TRBD1,TRBV5-1,CASSLEGTGAYTQYF
TRBJ1-2,-,TRBV9,CASSVGQGNYGYTF
TRBJ2-5,-,TRBV19,CASSIGDRPPRETQYF
TRBJ1-1,-,TRBV6-4,CASSDRAGGTEAFF
TRBJ1-6,TRBD1,TRBV25-1,CASGTGNNSPLHF
TRBJ1-6,TRBD1,TRBV7-9,CASSLEVRGLAYSSPLHF
TRBJ1-2,-,TRBV4-2,CASSQDLLGQTSNYGYTF
TRBJ2-2,-,TRBV5-6,CASSVIQGRTGELFF
TRBJ2-5,TRBD2,TRBV6-6,CASSYPGGQETQYF
TRBJ2-7,TRBD1,TRBV5-4,CASSDSGTGKAEQYF
TRBJ1-6,-,TRBV20-1,CSASGQRSPYNSPLHF
TRBJ2-3,-,TRBV19,CASSSPPGSGTDTQYF
TRBJ1-2,-,TRBV3-1/TRBV3-2,CASSEDSLGGYTF
TRBJ1-1,-,TRBV6-6,CASSPYPEAFF
TRBJ1-4,-,TRBV19,CASSIGGAQGEKLFF
TRBJ1-5,TRBD1,TRBV30,CAWSGDRGQPQHF
TRBJ2-5,TRBD1,TRBV7-2,CASSPGGRETYVETQYF
TRBJ2-2,-,TRBV11-2,CASSLWSRDTGELFF
TRBJ1-5,-,TRBV30,CAWSVGLSNQPQHF
TRBJ1-1,-,TRBV7-9,CASSWQQGDTEAFF
TRBJ2-2,TRBD2,TRBV3-1/TRBV3-2,CASSPHPGRERTGELFF
TRBJ1-4,-,TRBV24-1,CATSRGLFF
TRBJ1-6,TRBD1,TRBV27,CASSLRTGGSYNSPLHF
TRBJ2-4,TRBD1,TRBV4-3,CASSQEGTGWNIQYF
TRBJ2-3,TRBD2,TRBV18,CASSPEKRGGYTDTQYF
TRBJ2-1,TRBD2,TRBV2,CASSEVQRGYNEQFF
TRBJ2-3,-,TRBV9,CASSVGAGDTQYF
TRBJ1-3,-,TRBV6-5,CASKSDRLGNTIYF
TRBJ1-1,-,TRBV29-1,CSVARQTEAFF
TRBJ2-7,TRBD1,TRBV6-6,CASSARAGQVSYEQYF
TRBJ1-1,TRBD1,TRBV25-1,CASSELGGGEAFF
TRBJ2-7,-,TRBV12-3/TRBV12-4,CASSGASYEQYF
TRBJ1-1,-,TRBV6-4,CASRGGNTEAFF
TRBJ1-6,-,TRBV7-2,CASSSLTGLVPLHF
TRBJ2-2,TRBD2,TRBV9,CASSRSGAVTGELFF
TRBJ2-1,-,TRBV5-1,CASSLTSAGSSYNEQFF
TRBJ1-5,TRBD1,TRBV11-3,CASSLANMGTGIQPQHF
TRBJ1-1,TRBD1,TRBV5-4,CASSSAAGGSEAFF
TRBJ2-2,-,TRBV28,CAISTGTHSVGELFF
TRBJ2-7,-,TRBV7-9,CASSLARGQTYEQYF
TRBJ2-2,TRBD2,TRBV7-2,CASSPLAGGNTGELFF
TRBJ2-1,-,TRBV6-5,CASSLAAWNEQFF
TRBJ1-3,TRBD1,TRBV15,CATSRLQGRLSGNTIYF
TRBJ1-5,-,TRBV18,CASSPPSGPQHF
TRBJ2-7,TRBD1,TRBV7-2,CASGGTGGSYEQYF
TRBJ1-6,TRBD1,TRBV2,CASREGQDSPLHF
TRBJ2-3,-,TRBV7-9,CASSMVGSTDTQYF
TRBJ2-2,-,TRBV9,CASSVGGGMAGELFF
TRBJ1-1,TRBD1,TRBV5-1,CASSEGQVNTEAFF
TRBJ1-4,-,TRBV15,CATSRGSREGEKLFF